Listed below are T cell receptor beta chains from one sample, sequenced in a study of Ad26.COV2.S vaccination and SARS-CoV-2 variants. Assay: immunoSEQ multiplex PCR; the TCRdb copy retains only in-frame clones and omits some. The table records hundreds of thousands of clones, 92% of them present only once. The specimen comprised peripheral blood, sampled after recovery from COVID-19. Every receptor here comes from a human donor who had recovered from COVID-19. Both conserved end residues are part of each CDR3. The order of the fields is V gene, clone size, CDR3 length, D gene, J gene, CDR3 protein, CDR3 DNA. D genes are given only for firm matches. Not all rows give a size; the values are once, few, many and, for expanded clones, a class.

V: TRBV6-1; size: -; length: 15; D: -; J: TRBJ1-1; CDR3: CASSDGVVGATEAFF; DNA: TGTGCCAGCAGTGATGGGGTGGTTGGGGCGACTGAAGCTTTCTTT
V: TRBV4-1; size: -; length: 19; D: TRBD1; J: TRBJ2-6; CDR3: CASSQDWDRGVSGANVLTF; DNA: TGCGCCAGCAGCCAAGATTGGGACAGGGGTGTCTCCGGGGCCAACGTCCTGACTTTC
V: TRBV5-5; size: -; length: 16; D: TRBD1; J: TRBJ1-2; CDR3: CASSPRTGITNYGYTF; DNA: TGTGCCAGCAGCCCTCGGACAGGGATTACTAACTATGGCTACACCTTC
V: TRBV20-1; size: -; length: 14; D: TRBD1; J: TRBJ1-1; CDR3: CSASYAGQRTEAFF; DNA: TGCAGTGCTAGTTACGCGGGACAGAGGACTGAAGCTTTCTTT
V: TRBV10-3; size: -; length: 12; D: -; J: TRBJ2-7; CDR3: CAISEWSYEQYF; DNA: TGTGCCATCAGTGAGTGGTCGTACGAGCAGTACTTC
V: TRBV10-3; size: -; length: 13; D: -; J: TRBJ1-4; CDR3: CAISGRGDEKLFF; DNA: TGTGCCATCAGCGGTAGGGGGGACGAAAAACTGTTTTTT
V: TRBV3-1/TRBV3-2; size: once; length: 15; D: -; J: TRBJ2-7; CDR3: CASSYDGVYSYEQYF; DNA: TGTGCCAGCAGCTACGATGGGGTATATTCCTACGAGCAGTACTTC
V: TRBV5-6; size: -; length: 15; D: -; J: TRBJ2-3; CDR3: CASSSRGGGTDTQYF; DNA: TGTGCCAGCAGCTCCAGGGGGGGCGGGACAGATACGCAGTATTTT
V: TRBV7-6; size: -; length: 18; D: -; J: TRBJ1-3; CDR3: CASSQGILQEDGGNTIYF; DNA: TGTGCCAGCAGCCAGGGGATTCTTCAGGAAGATGGTGGAAACACCATATATTTT
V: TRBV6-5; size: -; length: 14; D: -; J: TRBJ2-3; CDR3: CASRSGRNTDTQYF; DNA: TGTGCCAGCCGGAGCGGTAGGAACACAGATACGCAGTATTTT
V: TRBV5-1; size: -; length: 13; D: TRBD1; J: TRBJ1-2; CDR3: CASQGTGYDGYTF; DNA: TGCGCCAGCCAAGGGACAGGGTATGATGGCTACACCTTC
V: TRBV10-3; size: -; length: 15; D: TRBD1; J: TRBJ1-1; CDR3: CAISGTGGWGTEAFF; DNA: TGTGCCATCAGTGGGACAGGGGGTTGGGGCACTGAAGCTTTCTTT